This note documents a single TCR beta chain sequence. This sample was included in a study of blood T cell repertoires in COVID-19. Looking at the study overall: The samples span acute and convalescent COVID-19 from the United States, Italy and Spain. The analysed material was cDNA or gDNA that came from T cells, B-cell-depleted T cells, or PBMCs.

The V and J ends lost 5 bases and 4 bases respectively, with 11 bases between them. CDR3 length equals 13 residues. Per the original data handling: For nucleated cells, counts were estimated from reference gene primer amplification. Produced via immunoSEQ multiplex PCR; TCRdb's table is partial and in-frame only. The V and J calls and clone size are taken from that table; D and trimming were inferred from the DNA. The sample has about 220,000 clones; approximately 83% are singletons. The sample comprised peripheral blood. The chain uses TRBV12-3 or TRBV12-4 and TRBJ1-2; D perhaps matches TRBD1 (5 bases). The source of this sequence is a woman in her twenties or thirties who had recovered from COVID-19. CDR3: CASSIDRVYGYTF. The CDR3 nucleotides read TGTGCCAGCAGTATAGACAGAGTCTATGGCTACACCTTC.